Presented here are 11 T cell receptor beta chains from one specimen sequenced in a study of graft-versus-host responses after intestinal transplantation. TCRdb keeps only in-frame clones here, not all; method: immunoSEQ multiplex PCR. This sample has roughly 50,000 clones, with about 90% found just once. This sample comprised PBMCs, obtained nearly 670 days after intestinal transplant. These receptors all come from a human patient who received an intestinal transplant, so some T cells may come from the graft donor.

CDR3 loop: CASSPGGRLGNTIYF. The CDR3 DNA reads TGTGCCAGCAGTCCGGGGGGACGCCTGGGAAACACCATATATTTT. The J gene is TRBJ1-3, the V gene TRBV28; possible D gene TRBD1, 5 bases. The CDR3 has 15 amino acids. Trimming removed 5 bases from V and 4 bases from J, with 15 bases in between. Germline V gene lookup returns CDR1 MDHEN and CDR2 SYDVKM.

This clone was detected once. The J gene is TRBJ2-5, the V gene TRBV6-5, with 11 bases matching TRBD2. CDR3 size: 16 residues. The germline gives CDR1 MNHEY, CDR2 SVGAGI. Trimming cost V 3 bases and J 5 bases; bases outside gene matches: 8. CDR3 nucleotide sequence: TGTGCCAGCAGTTATCGGCTAGCGGGGGGCCTCGAGACCCAGTACTTC. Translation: CASSYRLAGGLETQYF.

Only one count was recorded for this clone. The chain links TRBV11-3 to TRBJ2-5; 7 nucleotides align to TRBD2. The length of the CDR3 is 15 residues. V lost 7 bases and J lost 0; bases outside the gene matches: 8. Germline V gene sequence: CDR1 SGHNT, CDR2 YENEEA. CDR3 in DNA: TGTGCCAGCACCAGTGGGCGGGGGTACCAAGAGACCCAGTACTTC. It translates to CASTSGRGYQETQYF.

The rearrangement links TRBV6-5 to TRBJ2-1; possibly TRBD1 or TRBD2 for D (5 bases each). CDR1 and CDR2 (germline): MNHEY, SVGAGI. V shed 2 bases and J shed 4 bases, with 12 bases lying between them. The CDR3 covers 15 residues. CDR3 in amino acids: CASSYGGRRYNEQFF. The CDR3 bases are TGTGCCAGCAGTTACGGGGGAAGGAGGTACAATGAGCAGTTCTTC.

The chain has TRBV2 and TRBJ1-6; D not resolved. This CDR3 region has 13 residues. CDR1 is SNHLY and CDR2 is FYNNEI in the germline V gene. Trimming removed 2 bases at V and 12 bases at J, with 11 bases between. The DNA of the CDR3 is TGTGCCAGCAGTGAACATTTGGCAGGACCCCTCCACTTT. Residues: CASSEHLAGPLHF.

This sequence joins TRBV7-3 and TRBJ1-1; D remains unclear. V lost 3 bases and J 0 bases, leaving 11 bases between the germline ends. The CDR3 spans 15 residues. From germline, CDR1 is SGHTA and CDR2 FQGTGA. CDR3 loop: CASSFLTLLNTEAFF. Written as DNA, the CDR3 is TGTGCCAGCAGCTTTCTGACCCTTTTGAACACTGAAGCTTTCTTT.

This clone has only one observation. The CDR3 DNA is TGTGCCCTATCCCGGACTAGCGGGGGGGCGGATACGCAGTATTTT. Translating gives CALSRTSGGADTQYF. This rearrangement joins TRBV30 to TRBJ2-3, with 15 positions matching TRBD2. This CDR3 is 15 amino acids long. Germline-derived CDR1 and CDR2 are GTSNPN and SVGIG (reference sequence). Unmatched junction bases numbered 9, after V lost 8 bases and J lost 6 bases. Using reference TRBV30 and TRBJ2-3 for the parts outside the CDR3, the full variable domain is SQTIHQWPATLVQPVGSPLSLECTVEGTSNPNLYWYRQAAGRGLQLLFYSVGIGQISSEVPQNLSASRPQDRQFILSSKKLLLSDSGFYLCALSRTSGGADTQYFGPGTRLTVL.

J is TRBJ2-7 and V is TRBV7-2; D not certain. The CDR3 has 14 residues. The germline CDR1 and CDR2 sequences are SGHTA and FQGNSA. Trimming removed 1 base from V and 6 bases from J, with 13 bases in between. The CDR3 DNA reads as TGTGCCAGCAGCTTAGGTAGTTATCCGTCCGAGCAGTACTTC. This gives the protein CASSLGSYPSEQYF.

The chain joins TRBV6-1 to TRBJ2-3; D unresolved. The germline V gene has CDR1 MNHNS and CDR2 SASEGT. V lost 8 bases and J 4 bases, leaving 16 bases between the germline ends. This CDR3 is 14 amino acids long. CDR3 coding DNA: TGTGCCAGCGTTTTTGTTAAGGGCGCAGATACGCAGTATTTT. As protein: CASVFVKGADTQYF.

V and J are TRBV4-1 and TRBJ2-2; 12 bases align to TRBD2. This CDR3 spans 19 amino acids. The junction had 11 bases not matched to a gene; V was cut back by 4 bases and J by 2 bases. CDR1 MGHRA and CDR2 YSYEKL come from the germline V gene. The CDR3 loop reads CASSLLRTSGAKNTGELFF. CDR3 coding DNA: TGCGCCAGCAGCCTCCTTAGGACTAGCGGGGCTAAAAACACCGGGGAGCTGTTTTTT.

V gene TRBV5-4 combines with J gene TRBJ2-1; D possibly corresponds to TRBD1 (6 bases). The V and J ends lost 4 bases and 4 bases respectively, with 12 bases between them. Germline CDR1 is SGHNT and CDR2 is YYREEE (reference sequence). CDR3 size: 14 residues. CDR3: CASSSWTVYNEQFF. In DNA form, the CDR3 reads TGTGCCAGCAGCAGCTGGACAGTGTACAATGAGCAGTTCTTC.